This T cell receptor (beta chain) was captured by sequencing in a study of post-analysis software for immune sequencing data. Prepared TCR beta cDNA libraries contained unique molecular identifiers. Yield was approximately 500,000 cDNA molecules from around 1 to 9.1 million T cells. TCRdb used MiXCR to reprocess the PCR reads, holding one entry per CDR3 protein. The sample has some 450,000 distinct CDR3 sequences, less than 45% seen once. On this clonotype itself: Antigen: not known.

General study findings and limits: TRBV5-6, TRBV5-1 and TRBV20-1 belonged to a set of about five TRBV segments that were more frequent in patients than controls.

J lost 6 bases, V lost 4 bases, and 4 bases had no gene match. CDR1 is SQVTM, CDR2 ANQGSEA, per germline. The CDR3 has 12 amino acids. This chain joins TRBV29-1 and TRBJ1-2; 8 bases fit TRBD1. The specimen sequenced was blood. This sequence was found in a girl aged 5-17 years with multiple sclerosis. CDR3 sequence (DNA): TGCAGCGTTGCCGGACAGGGTCATGGCTACACCTTC. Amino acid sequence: CSVAGQGHGYTF.